These 2 T cell receptor beta chains came from one sample sequenced in a study of glioma-infiltrating T cells after dendritic cell vaccination (dated by TCRdb to about 2016). The meaning of the sample's time point label: after dendritic cell vaccination, including at tumor progression/relapse. The library was generated by the immunoSEQ multiplex PCR assay. TCRdb limited this immuneACCESS table to in-frame rearrangements with V and J called. A share of clones is missing; checked studies link under half to unresolved V genes, and the rest is unexplained. This sample gives approximately 93,000 clones in total; around 85% of them show up just once. Of the sample, approximately 8% falls within the top ten clones. Sequencing used blood, obtained after dendritic cell vaccination. These receptors came from a human donor with glioblastoma.

About this clone itself: The same CDR3 is also encoded by other DNA sequences in this sample. The chain joins TRBV6-5 to TRBJ1-5, with 7 bases aligning to TRBD1. The germline CDR1 and CDR2 sequences are MNHEY and SVGAGI. This CDR3 comprises 13 residues. J lost 5 bases, V lost 5 bases, and 3 bases had no gene match. In DNA, the CDR3 is TGTGCCAGCAGTCGGGACAGAGATCAGCCCCAGCATTTT. This codes for CASSRDRDQPQHF.

This sequence joins TRBV11-2 and TRBJ2-2, with D uncertain. The length of the CDR3 is 12 residues. Trimming pared 1 base from V and 6 bases from J, leaving 3 bases between. Looked up from germline, CDR1 is SGHAT and CDR2 is FQNNGV. The DNA for the CDR3 is TGTGCCAGCAGCTTAGGGCCCGGGGAGCTGTTTTTT. Protein sequence: CASSLGPGELFF. Together with reference TRBV11-2 and TRBJ2-2, the CDR3 gives the full variable domain: EAGVAQSPRYKIIEKRQSVAFWCNPISGHATLYWYQQILGQGPKLLIQFQNNGVVDDSQLPKDRFSAERLKGVDSTLKIQPAKLEDSAVYLCASSLGPGELFFGEGSRLTVL.